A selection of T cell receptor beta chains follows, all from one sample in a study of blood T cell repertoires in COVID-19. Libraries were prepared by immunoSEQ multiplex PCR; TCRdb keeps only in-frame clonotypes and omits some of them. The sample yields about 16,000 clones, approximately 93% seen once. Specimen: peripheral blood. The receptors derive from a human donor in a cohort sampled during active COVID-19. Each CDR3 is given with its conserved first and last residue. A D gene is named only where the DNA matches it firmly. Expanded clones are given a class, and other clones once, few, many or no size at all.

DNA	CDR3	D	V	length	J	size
TGTGCCAGCAGCCCCGCCGGGACGGCGGGGGGGCTCAACGAGCAGTACTTC	CASSPAGTAGGLNEQYF	TRBD2	TRBV6-2/TRBV6-3	17	TRBJ2-7	-
TGTGCCAGCAGCTCTTCTAGTTATGAGCAGTTCTTC	CASSSSSYEQFF	-	TRBV11-3	12	TRBJ2-1	-
TGTGCCAGTACCCTGCGGGACTCGAGCTCCTACAATGAGCAGTTCTTC	CASTLRDSSSYNEQFF	-	TRBV19	16	TRBJ2-1	-
TGTGCCAGCAGTTCTACAGCCTACGAGCAGTACTTC	CASSSTAYEQYF	-	TRBV6-5	12	TRBJ2-7	-
TGTGCCAGCTCAGCGGGACAGGGATGGTCGAACACCGGGGAGCTGTTTTTT	CASSAGQGWSNTGELFF	TRBD1	TRBV18	17	TRBJ2-2	-
TGTGCCAGTAGTATATACCGAGGACTGCCTGAAGCTTTCTTT	CASSIYRGLPEAFF	-	TRBV19	14	TRBJ1-1	-
TGTGCCACCGGGGGCCAGATCGGGGGCTACACCTTC	CATGGQIGGYTF	-	TRBV24-1	12	TRBJ1-2	-
TGTGCCAGTAGTAGGGCCGGGGGACCCACCCCCGAAAAACTGTTTTTT	CASSRAGGPTPEKLFF	-	TRBV19	16	TRBJ1-4	-
TGTGCCAGCAGTCGATCGGGGGGACCCACTGAGCAGTTCTTC	CASSRSGGPTEQFF	TRBD2	TRBV6-2/TRBV6-3	14	TRBJ2-1	-
TGTGCCAGTAGTCGGCAGGGGCGAGGCTATGGCTACACCTTC	CASSRQGRGYGYTF	-	TRBV19	14	TRBJ1-2	-
TGCGCCAGCAGCCAAGTGTGGTTCGGGAGGGCCGAAGGGTCCTACGAGCAGTACTTC	CASSQVWFGRAEGSYEQYF	TRBD2	TRBV4-1	19	TRBJ2-7	-
TGTGCCAGCAGCTTGGGAAGCGGGGGGCAAGAGACCCAGTACTTC	CASSLGSGGQETQYF	TRBD2	TRBV13	15	TRBJ2-5	-
TGTGCCAGCAGCCGAACCCCGGGACTAGCGGGTTCCTACAATGAGCAGTTCTTC	CASSRTPGLAGSYNEQFF	TRBD2	TRBV4-2	18	TRBJ2-1	-
TGCGCCAGCAGCCTGTCGCGGAACTATGGCTACACCTTC	CASSLSRNYGYTF	-	TRBV4-1	13	TRBJ1-2	once
TGTGCCAGCAGTGGACACAGGAACACTGAAGCTTTCTTT	CASSGHRNTEAFF	-	TRBV25-1	13	TRBJ1-1	once
TGTGCCAGCAGCGAGAGCAGGGATGAGCAGTACTTC	CASSESRDEQYF	-	TRBV5-4	12	TRBJ2-7	-
TGTGCCAGCAGTTTTGTAGGGGGCAAGGTTGGGGAGCAGTACTTC	CASSFVGGKVGEQYF	TRBD1	TRBV28	15	TRBJ2-7	-
TGCGCCAGCAGCCAAGAATTATCATCCCAGGGCGAAGAGACCCAGTACTTC	CASSQELSSQGEETQYF	-	TRBV4-3	17	TRBJ2-5	-
TGTGCCAGCAGCTTACCGGGACTGGCCAACTACGAGCAGTACTTC	CASSLPGLANYEQYF	-	TRBV7-8	15	TRBJ2-7	once
TGTGCCAGCAGTTTCCAGGGACAAAGCTACGAGCAGTACTTC	CASSFQGQSYEQYF	-	TRBV27	14	TRBJ2-7	-
TGTGCCAGCAGCCCCGGACTAGCGGGAGGTCGGAACGAGCAGTACTTC	CASSPGLAGGRNEQYF	TRBD2	TRBV3-1/TRBV3-2	16	TRBJ2-7	-
TGTGCCAGCACCGACGGGGTCTTGGGTGAAAAACTGTTTTTT	CASTDGVLGEKLFF	-	TRBV2	14	TRBJ1-4	-
TGCGCCAGCAGCTTGATAGCTCAGGGGGGATATAATGAAGCTTTCTTT	CASSLIAQGGYNEAFF	TRBD1	TRBV5-1	16	TRBJ1-1	-
TGTGCCAGCAGCTTAGCCCAGTTCCACGAGCAGTACTTC	CASSLAQFHEQYF	-	TRBV13	13	TRBJ2-7	-
TGTGCCAGCAGTTTATTCGGGACAGGGAATACCAATGAGCAGTTCTTC	CASSLFGTGNTNEQFF	TRBD1	TRBV27	16	TRBJ2-1	-
TGTGCCACCAGCACCGATAGAGAGACCCAGTACTTC	CATSTDRETQYF	-	TRBV15	12	TRBJ2-5	-
TGTGCCAGCAGCTTCTTAGCGGAACCTTCCACAGATACGCAGTATTTT	CASSFLAEPSTDTQYF	-	TRBV11-2	16	TRBJ2-3	-
TGTGCCAGTAGCCAAGGGGGCTACAATGAGCAGTTCTTC	CASSQGGYNEQFF	-	TRBV19	13	TRBJ2-1	-
TGCGCCAGCAGGATAGGGGGGGCTAAGGACAATGAGCAGTTCTTC	CASRIGGAKDNEQFF	-	TRBV10-2	15	TRBJ2-1	-
TGTGCTAGTGGTTACGGACAGGGCTTCTACGAGCAGTACTTC	CASGYGQGFYEQYF	TRBD1	TRBV12-5	14	TRBJ2-7	once
TGTGCCAGCAGCTCCCATAGGTCAGGCCTCGCGAACACCGGGGAGCTGTTTTTT	CASSSHRSGLANTGELFF	-	TRBV11-2	18	TRBJ2-2	-
TGTGCCTGGAGTGGCGGGACGGCAAGCCCGAGGACGCAGTACTTC	CAWSGGTASPRTQYF	-	TRBV30	15	TRBJ2-7	-
TGCGCCAGCAGCTCAGACGGGGGGTTCACTGAAGCTTTCTTT	CASSSDGGFTEAFF	-	TRBV5-1	14	TRBJ1-1	-
TGTGCCAGCAGCCACTGGCTAGATTTCCGAGATGAGCAGTTCTTC	CASSHWLDFRDEQFF	-	TRBV3-1/TRBV3-2	15	TRBJ2-1	-
TGTGCCAGTAGTGGGCAGCTCAACACCTACGAGCAGTACTTC	CASSGQLNTYEQYF	-	TRBV27	14	TRBJ2-7	-
TGTGCCAGCAGCATAGGAACAGGGTCCTACGAGCAGTACTTC	CASSIGTGSYEQYF	-	TRBV7-6	14	TRBJ2-7	-
TGTGCCAGCAAACCCAGGGAGGCTGGGGCCAACGTCCTGACTTTC	CASKPREAGANVLTF	-	TRBV27	15	TRBJ2-6	-
TGTGCCTGGCGGTCCGGGACAGGGGACTACGAGCAGTACTTC	CAWRSGTGDYEQYF	TRBD1	TRBV30	14	TRBJ2-7	-
TGTGCCAGCAGCTTGGTTGGGACACTCTATGGCTACACCTTC	CASSLVGTLYGYTF	-	TRBV7-9	14	TRBJ1-2	-
TGTGCCAGCAGCTTGACAGGGAATGGCTACACCTTC	CASSLTGNGYTF	TRBD1	TRBV11-2	12	TRBJ1-2	few
TGTGCCAGCAGTCCGACCGGGACAGGGGTATACGAGCAGTACTTC	CASSPTGTGVYEQYF	TRBD1	TRBV6-5	15	TRBJ2-7	-